This TCR beta chain was captured in a study of T cell responses to AZD1222 COVID-19 vaccine. Study-wide findings and caveats: Across spike, vaccine-associated CD4 TCRs were found, dominant at 160-218 and 743-854. The repertoires were collected only after the peak T cell response. The sample set comprised mostly white British donors with more females, and clonal diversity was possibly underestimated.

Per the germline V gene, CDR1 is WNHNN and CDR2 is SYGVQD (reference sequence). There are 18 residues in the CDR3. The V and J ends lost 3 bases and 2 bases, in that order; junction bases with no gene match: 13. Generated by immunoSEQ multiplex PCR, the TCRdb table keeps only in-frame clones and is missing some. This sample has 15,000 to 18,000 clones, with about 85% found just once. As regards this clone: No antigen is known for it.

Both about-4-week and about-12-week second-dose recipients were combined. The sequence was obtained from an adult who received the AZD1222 COVID-19 vaccine. The source material was peripheral blood, sampled 28 days after the second AZD1222 dose. The rearrangement joins TRBV10-1 to TRBJ2-3; 8 nucleotides agree with TRBD1. The DNA of the CDR3 is TGCGCCAGCAGTGACAGGGGGCGCCGGGAAGGCTCCACAGATACGCAGTATTTT. Amino acid sequence: CASSDRGRREGSTDTQYF.